The sequence of this T cell receptor beta chain was determined in a study of blood T cell repertoires in COVID-19. Across the whole study: Acute and convalescent COVID-19 specimens originated in the United States, Italy and Spain. Sources were T cells, B-cell-depleted T cells, or PBMCs; the material itself was cDNA or gDNA.

V was cut by 2 bases and J by 4 bases, with 16 bases left in between. Looked up from germline, CDR1 is SGHDT and CDR2 is YYEEEE. The CDR3 covers 15 residues. Study processing details: How many nucleated cells were present was estimated from reference gene primer amplification. Here immunoSEQ multiplex PCR was the method, and the copy in TCRdb shows in-frame clones only, minus some. V, J and clone size derive from that table, while D and trimming were established from the DNA sequence. The profile shows tens of thousands of clones, more than 65% of them singletons. Source material: peripheral blood. The TCR sequence derives from an elderly man with active or convalescent COVID-19. The chain joins TRBV5-6 to TRBJ2-7; D perhaps matches TRBD1 (6 bases). Here the CDR3 reads CASSLVARGIYEQYF. The CDR3 DNA sequence: TGTGCCAGCAGCTTAGTCGCTAGGGGGATATACGAGCAGTACTTC.